This T cell receptor (beta chain) was captured by sequencing in a study of T cells after yellow fever vaccination. There are a few counts of this clonotype. The V gene's germline CDR1 is SGHTA and CDR2 FQGNSA. This CDR3 has 12 amino acids. V lost 1 base to trimming and J lost 10 bases, with 8 bases between them. TCRdb re-analysed the 5' RACE reads in MiXCR, keeping a single row per CDR3 protein. The sample lists roughly 340,000 distinct CDR3 sequences, 8% to 10% occurring once. The receptor's source is a young man who received the YFV17D yellow fever vaccine. This chain connects TRBV7-2 to TRBJ2-1; D is uncertain. The sample in question was PBMCs, obtained on the day of the first yellow fever vaccination. The CDR3 DNA follows: TGTGCCAGCAGCTTAGATGTCGGGGAGCAGTTCTTC. This sequence encodes CASSLDVGEQFF.